Each of the 10 T cell receptor beta chains below was sequenced from the same sample in a study of blood T cell repertoires in COVID-19. Measured with immunoSEQ multiplex PCR; TCRdb has only the in-frame clones, and not every one. The sample contains around 250,000 clones, about 83% of which appear only once. Source material: PBMCs or T cells enriched from blood (not recorded which). The receptors originated from a woman aged 45 to 65 who had recovered from COVID-19.

The CDR3, as DNA: TGTGCCAGTAGTATCTTTGGACTGACGAATTCACCCCTCCACTTT. Protein sequence: CASSIFGLTNSPLHF. This sequence joins TRBV19 and TRBJ1-6, with D unresolved. From germline, CDR1 is LNHDA and CDR2 SQIVND (reference sequence). There are 15 residues in the CDR3. Trimming pared 3 bases from V and 7 bases from J, leaving 13 bases between. The whole variable domain, filled in from reference TRBV19 and TRBJ1-6, reads DGGITQSPKYLFRKEGQNVTLSCEQNLNHDAMYWYRQDPGQGLRLIYYSQIVNDFQKGDIAEGYSVSREKKESFPLTVTSAQKNPTAFYLCASSIFGLTNSPLHFGNGTRLTVT.

The chain uses TRBV4-3 and TRBJ2-2, with 7 bases identical to TRBD2. CDR1 LGHNA and CDR2 YSLEER come from the germline V gene. The CDR3 length is 15 residues. With V trimmed by 4 bases and J by 4 bases, 6 bases remained unmatched. The CDR3 DNA is TGCGCCAGCAGCCCTGGGGGGGGGAGCACCGGGGAGCTGTTTTTT. Amino acid sequence: CASSPGGGSTGELFF.

V gene TRBV10-1 combines with J gene TRBJ2-1; D unclear. Germline V CDR1 and CDR2: WNHNN, SYGVQD (reference sequence). V lost 5 bases and J 6 bases, leaving 11 bases between the germline ends. The length of the CDR3 is 13 residues. This CDR3 reads CASSPQLVNEQFF. For the CDR3, the DNA is TGCGCCAGCAGTCCCCAACTCGTCAATGAGCAGTTCTTC.

J is TRBJ1-1 and V is TRBV10-3; perhaps TRBD1 as D (6 bases). Germline V gene data show CDR1 as ENHRY and CDR2 as SYGVKD. There are 15 residues in the CDR3. V was trimmed by 6 bases and J by 0 bases, leaving 14 bases between them. The CDR3 DNA reads TGTGCCATCAGGGATTCGACAGGAGTGAACACTGAAGCTTTCTTT. Its protein is CAIRDSTGVNTEAFF.

The chain links TRBV11-2 to TRBJ2-7; 11 bases agree with TRBD2. J was trimmed by 1 base and V by 5 bases; bases with no gene match: 7. The length of the CDR3 is 16 residues. Per the germline V gene, CDR1 is SGHAT and CDR2 is FQNNGV. DNA for the CDR3: TGTGCCAGCAGCGCCCAGACTAGCGGGGCTTCCTACGAGCAGTACTTC. Encoded protein: CASSAQTSGASYEQYF.

Only a few counts were recorded for this clone. The chain joins TRBV7-2 to TRBJ1-4, with D perhaps TRBD1 (5 bases). CDR1 is SGHTA and CDR2 is FQGNSA in the germline V gene. CDR3 length equals 15 residues. V was clipped by 5 bases and J by 2 bases, with 12 bases between them. The CDR3 sequence is CASSQQASTNEKLFF. CDR3 DNA sequence: TGTGCCAGCAGCCAACAGGCCAGCACTAATGAAAAACTGTTTTTT.

The genes are TRBV4-1 and TRBJ1-5; D not resolved. The CDR3 spans 14 residues. Germline V lookup: CDR1 MGHRA, CDR2 YSYEKL. The V and J ends lost 3 bases and 0 bases respectively, with 6 bases between them. CDR3 nucleotide sequence: TGCGCCAGCAGCCACCCCGGTAGCAATCAGCCCCAGCATTTT. It codes for CASSHPGSNQPQHF.

This sequence joins TRBV11-3 and TRBJ1-1; D call uncertain. CDR1 is SGHNT and CDR2 is YENEEA in the germline V gene. Trimming shortened V by 2 bases and J by 1 base, and 14 bases separated the two germline ends. The CDR3 runs 16 residues. The CDR3 loop reads CASSLMGAGSNTEAFF. The CDR3 DNA is TGTGCCAGCAGCTTAATGGGCGCGGGGTCGAACACTGAAGCTTTCTTT.

Worth noting for this clone: Other DNA sequences from this sample encode an identical CDR3 as well. This chain uses TRBV7-2 with TRBJ1-6; D remains unclear. V was trimmed by 3 bases and J by 0 bases, leaving 6 bases between them. CDR3 length equals 15 residues. Germline lookup yields CDR1 SGHTA and CDR2 FQGNSA. CDR3 nucleotides: TGTGCCAGCAGCTTGGAGAGCTCCTATAATTCACCCCTCCACTTT. Protein sequence: CASSLESSYNSPLHF. The full variable domain, with the rest looked up from reference TRBV7-2 and TRBJ1-6, is GAGVSQSPSNKVTEKGKDVELRCDPISGHTALYWYRQSLGQGLEFLIYFQGNSAPDKSGLPSDRFSAERTGGSVSTLTIQRTQQEDSAVYLCASSLESSYNSPLHFGNGTRLTVT.

This chain uses TRBV3-1 (or the pseudogene TRBV3-2) with TRBJ1-6, with TRBD1 as a possible D gene (5 bases). CDR1 is LGHDT, CDR2 YNNKEL, per germline (reference sequence). Between the trimmed V and J ends, which lost 2 bases and 8 bases, there was a span of 13 bases. The CDR3 sequence is 15 residues long. The DNA for the CDR3 is TGTGCCAGCAGCCAACATCCCGGGGGGGATTCACCCCTCCACTTT. It is translated as CASSQHPGGDSPLHF.